Shown below are 31 T cell receptor beta chains from a single sample sequenced in a study of CD8 T cells in Susac syndrome. The RNA input was 0.5 to 1 ug, and it was reverse transcribed with random hexamers. TCRdb redid the calling of the immunoSEQ multiplex PCR reads with MiXCR, one entry per CDR3 protein. The repertoire consists of more than 150,000 distinct CDR3 sequences, with approximately 95% occurring once and the leading ten covering approximately 0.1%. Sequencing input: CD4+ T cells from PBMCs. All receptors derive from a human donor with Susac syndrome.

The rearrangement joins TRBV5-1 to TRBJ2-1; D is perhaps TRBD2 (5 bases). The CDR3 has 14 amino acids. Trimming took 1 base from V and 9 from J, leaving 14 bases between them. Germline V gives CDR1 SGHRS, CDR2 YFSETQ. CDR3 sequence: CASSLSIAAGEQFF. CDR3 sequence (DNA): TGCGCCAGCAGCTTGTCCATCGCGGCGGGTGAGCAGTTCTTC.

The chain uses TRBV4-3 and TRBJ2-1; D possibly corresponds to TRBD2 (7 bases). This CDR3 comprises 17 residues. The germline gives CDR1 LGHNA, CDR2 YSLEER. V was cut by 1 base and J by 5 bases, with 18 bases left in between. The CDR3, as DNA: TGCGCCAGCAGCCAAGGAAGAGGGGGGGAGACAGACAATGAGCAGTTCTTC. It translates to CASSQGRGGETDNEQFF.

J is TRBJ1-6 and V is TRBV12-3 or TRBV12-4; D call uncertain. V was pared by 6 bases and J by 0 bases, with 9 bases between. The CDR3 extends over 15 amino acids. The CDR3 loop is CASSRGASYNSPLHF. DNA of the CDR3: TGTGCCAGCAGCCGGGGAGCCTCCTATAATTCACCCCTCCACTTT.

The J gene is TRBJ2-7, the V gene TRBV20-1; the D gene is possibly TRBD2 (6 bases). Germline lookup yields CDR1 DFQATT and CDR2 SNEGSKA (reference sequence). V lost 1 base to trimming and J lost 2 bases, with 15 bases between them. CDR3 length equals 15 residues. CDR3 loop: CSARVDWREPYEQYF. CDR3 nucleotides: TGCAGTGCTAGAGTAGACTGGAGGGAACCCTACGAGCAGTACTTC.

The J gene is TRBJ2-3, the V gene TRBV25-1; 8 positions match TRBD2. The germline gives CDR1 MGHDK, CDR2 SYGVNS. The CDR3 length is 17 residues. Germline trimming cut 0 bases from V and 5 bases from J; bases unmatched to any gene: 10. The CDR3 region has the DNA TGTGCCAGCAGTGAATATGGGGAAGCGGGGGTTCTAGATACGCAGTATTTT. It yields the protein CASSEYGEAGVLDTQYF.

Comment on this clonotype: One junction end does not reproduce the germline sequence, and a read error may be involved. The CDR3 DNA reads TGCAGCGTTGCTGGGGGGGGACACGTGAACACTGAAGCCTTCTTT. Translated: CSVAGGGHVNTEAFF. The rearrangement uses TRBV29-1 and TRBJ1-1, with D maybe TRBD1 (6 bases). Germline V gene sequence: CDR1 SQVTM, CDR2 ANQGSEA. The CDR3 is 15 residues long.

CDR3 amino acids: CAISAGDTEAFF. The CDR3 DNA sequence: TGTGCCATCAGTGCAGGGGACACTGAAGCTTTCTTT. J is TRBJ1-1 and V is TRBV10-3; D may be TRBD1 (6 bases). CDR1 and CDR2 (germline): ENHRY, SYGVKD. V gave up 4 bases and J gave up 3 bases, with 6 bases separating them. The CDR3 sequence is 12 residues long.

This clonotype came up once. The rearrangement uses TRBV5-6 and TRBJ2-5; 11 bases agree with TRBD1. Trimming at V came to 4 bases and at J to 5 bases, leaving 7 bases not matched to a gene. CDR3 size: 15 residues. Germline V gene sequence: CDR1 SGHDT, CDR2 YYEEEE. The CDR3 DNA sequence: TGTGCCAGCAGCCCCCGGGACAGGGGGTCGGAGACCCAGTACTTC. Translating gives CASSPRDRGSETQYF. Together with reference TRBV5-6 and TRBJ2-5, the CDR3 gives the full variable domain: DAGVTQSPTHLIKTRGQQVTLRCSPKSGHDTVSWYQQALGQGPQFIFQYYEEEERQRGNFPDRFSGHQFPNYSSELNVNALLLGDSALYLCASSPRDRGSETQYFGPGTRLLVL.

CDR3 sequence reads: CSATTPSPFSYNEQFF. In nucleotides, the CDR3 is TGCAGTGCTACTACCCCGTCCCCCTTTTCCTACAATGAGCAGTTCTTC. This sequence joins TRBV20-1 and TRBJ2-1; the D is unclear. The CDR3 totals 16 residues. Trimming removed 4 bases from V and 1 base from J, with 17 bases in between. The germline V gene has CDR1 DFQATT and CDR2 SNEGSKA (reference sequence).

J is TRBJ1-5 and V is TRBV7-2; D unclear. The germline CDR1 and CDR2 sequences are SGHTA and FQGNSA. The V end lost 4 bases, the J end lost 7 bases, and 17 bases lay between the germline ends. CDR3 size: 15 residues. The CDR3 is CASSSEALTAQPQHF. CDR3 nucleotides: TGTGCCAGCAGCTCCGAGGCGCTTACGGCCCAGCCCCAGCATTTT.

V usage is TRBV27 and J usage is TRBJ1-5; D not certain. The CDR3 totals 16 residues. In germline, CDR1 is MNHEY, CDR2 SMNVEV (reference sequence). The V and J ends lost 8 bases and 5 bases respectively, with 22 bases between them. The CDR3 nucleotides are TGTGCCAGCCGGAGCACTAGTCCTAATCGGGATCAGCCCCAGCATTTT. Translating gives CASRSTSPNRDQPQHF.

The V call is TRBV6-5, the J call TRBJ2-2; D call uncertain. The V and J ends lost 6 bases and 0 bases respectively, with 11 bases between them. From germline, CDR1 is MNHEY and CDR2 SVGAGI. The CDR3 is 15 residues long. The DNA for the CDR3 is TGTGCCAGCAGCCAAGACTGGACGAACACCGGGGAGCTGTTTTTT. As protein: CASSQDWTNTGELFF.

The DNA of the CDR3 is TGTGCCAGCAGCCAAGATTTAGTGGGACAGATCTATGGCTACACCTTC. As protein: CASSQDLVGQIYGYTF. The V and J genes are TRBV3-1 and TRBJ1-2; 7 nucleotides line up with TRBD1. This CDR3 has 16 residues. Germline assignment: CDR1 LGHDT and CDR2 YNNKEL (reference sequence). Trimming removed 0 bases from V and 4 bases from J; junction bases left unmatched: 8.

The gene calls are TRBV15 and TRBJ2-1; unclear D gene. Between the trimmed V and J ends, which lost 5 bases and 0 bases, there was a span of 17 bases. From germline, CDR1 is LNHNV and CDR2 YYDKDF (reference sequence). The CDR3 length is 17 residues. In DNA, the CDR3 is TGTGCCACCAGCTTCCAGAGACTGGTCAACTCCTACAATGAGCAGTTCTTC. Amino acids: CATSFQRLVNSYNEQFF.

The chain employs TRBV29-1 and TRBJ2-7; TRBD1 is a possible D gene (7 bases). Trimming stripped 5 bases from V and 5 bases from J, with 19 bases between. Germline V gene data show CDR1 as SQVTM and CDR2 as ANQGSEA. The CDR3 covers 14 residues. The CDR3 loop is CSVRGRGVTNEQYF. In DNA form, the CDR3 reads TGCAGCGTTAGGGGCAGGGGGGTAACTAACGAGCAGTACTTC.

The J gene is TRBJ2-7, the V gene TRBV7-9; D possibly matches TRBD1 or TRBD2 (5 bases each). This CDR3 has 13 amino acids. Germline V gives CDR1 SEHNR, CDR2 FQNEAQ (reference sequence). The V and J ends lost 6 bases and 5 bases respectively, with 14 bases between them. DNA of the CDR3: TGTGCCAGCAGACCAGGGACCGTCGACGAGCAGTACTTC. Translating it yields CASRPGTVDEQYF.

This chain joins TRBV7-2 and TRBJ1-2; no reliable D call. CDR3 size: 14 residues. V gave up 7 bases and J gave up 0 bases, with 12 bases separating them. The germline CDR1 and CDR2 sequences are SGHTA and FQGNSA. The chain's CDR3 is CASTSAVTNYGYTF. The CDR3, as DNA: TGTGCCAGCACCTCTGCGGTAACTAACTATGGCTACACCTTC.

The V and J genes are TRBV27 and TRBJ2-3; D remains unclear. Per the germline V gene, CDR1 is MNHEY and CDR2 is SMNVEV (reference sequence). The CDR3 contains 14 residues. The ends were cut back, 7 bases at V and 1 base at J, with 12 bases in the middle. CDR3: CASTVRVGTDTQYF. CDR3 DNA: TGTGCCAGCACCGTCCGGGTTGGCACAGATACGCAGTATTTT.

This rearrangement joins TRBV12-3 or TRBV12-4 to TRBJ2-7; no clear D. CDR3 length equals 12 residues. Trimming took off 4 bases at V and 4 bases at J, with 8 bases between the two ends. Here the CDR3 reads CASSSPPYEQYF. The CDR3 bases are TGTGCCAGCAGTTCCCCTCCGTACGAGCAGTACTTC.

The chain carries TRBV29-1 and TRBJ1-2; D remains ambiguous. The CDR3 is 12 amino acids. Trimming cost V 8 bases and J 3 bases, with 13 bases left between them. CDR1 and CDR2 (germline): SQVTM, ANQGSEA. The CDR3 sequence is CSSLSGDYGYTF. The CDR3 region has the DNA TGCAGCTCCCTGTCCGGGGACTATGGCTACACCTTC.

The chain combines TRBV7-9 with TRBJ1-2; D not certain. Germline V gene sequence: CDR1 SEHNR, CDR2 FQNEAQ (reference sequence). The CDR3 consists of 15 residues. Trimming took 2 bases from V and 0 from J, leaving 10 bases between them. This CDR3 is CASSLSPVTNYGYTF. CDR3 sequence (DNA): TGTGCCAGCAGCTTAAGTCCGGTGACTAACTATGGCTACACCTTC.

The chain has TRBV7-9 and TRBJ2-3; D remains ambiguous. The CDR3 loop spans 14 amino acids. V dropped 5 bases and J dropped 1 base, with 10 bases sitting between them. Looked up from germline, CDR1 is SEHNR and CDR2 is FQNEAQ (reference sequence). CDR3 sequence: CASSRAIGTDTQYF. DNA of the CDR3: TGTGCCAGCAGCCGAGCGATCGGCACAGATACGCAGTATTTT.

The rearrangement links TRBV12-5 to TRBJ2-1; D gene ambiguous. Germline V gene data show CDR1 as LGHNT and CDR2 as FRNRAP. CDR3 length equals 15 residues. V lost 0 bases and J lost 6, with 12 bases in between. CDR3 coding DNA: TGTGCTAGTGGTTTGGTACTAAGTGAAGGCAATGAGCAGTTCTTC. It specifies CASGLVLSEGNEQFF.

The chain recombines TRBV30 with TRBJ1-1; D is ambiguous. The CDR3 is 15 residues long. Germline V gene sequence: CDR1 GTSNPN, CDR2 SVGIG (reference sequence). V dropped 2 bases and J dropped 5 bases, with 18 bases sitting between them. The CDR3 sequence is CAWSNPDRGATEAFF. The CDR3 coding sequence is TGTGCCTGGAGTAACCCGGACCGAGGTGCTACTGAAGCTTTCTTT.

V and J are TRBV20-1 and TRBJ2-1, with D perhaps TRBD2 (5 bases). The V gene's germline CDR1 is DFQATT and CDR2 SNEGSKA (reference sequence). Trimming cost V 6 bases and J 0 bases, with 12 bases left between them. This CDR3 spans 14 amino acids. The CDR3 DNA follows: TGCAGTGCCCCCCGGCTAGCCTCCTACAATGAGCAGTTCTTC. Translation: CSAPRLASYNEQFF.

This sequence joins TRBV4-2 and TRBJ2-4, with D perhaps assigned TRBD1 or TRBD2 (7 bases each). The CDR3 runs to 15 residues. From germline, CDR1 is LGHNA and CDR2 YNFKEQ. Trimming pared 4 bases from V and 5 bases from J, leaving 15 bases between. The CDR3 DNA reads TGTGCCAGCAGCCCCCAGGGGGGGCGAGAAAACATTCAGTACTTC. It translates to CASSPQGGRENIQYF.

The V and J genes are TRBV4-3 and TRBJ2-3; 7 bases line up with TRBD1. CDR1 and CDR2 from the germline V gene are LGHNA and YSLEER. This CDR3 has 16 amino acids. The J segment lost 2 bases and the V segment lost 2 bases, leaving 7 bases of the junction unmatched. The CDR3 DNA reads as TGCGCCAGCAGCCAAATGCCGGGACAGCTCACAGATACGCAGTATTTT. It yields the protein CASSQMPGQLTDTQYF.

The chain couples TRBV5-1 to TRBJ2-1; D is ambiguous. Deletions cut 1 base from V and 9 bases from J, with 8 bases between. This CDR3 is 12 amino acids long. Germline CDR1 reads SGHRS; CDR2 reads YFSETQ. This CDR3 is CASSLNDREQFF. The CDR3 nucleotides are TGCGCCAGCAGCTTGAACGATCGTGAGCAGTTCTTC.

This chain links TRBV12-3 or TRBV12-4 with TRBJ1-5; D not certain. V was cut by 2 bases and J by 10 bases, with 9 bases left in between. This CDR3 has 12 amino acids. The CDR3 sequence is CASSLSPPPQHF. The CDR3 DNA is TGTGCCAGCAGTTTATCCCCTCCTCCCCAGCATTTT.

This chain's CDR3 is CASSEYRELGYGYTF. The CDR3 bases are TGTGCCAGTAGCGAGTACAGGGAATTGGGCTATGGCTACACCTTC. The rearrangement joins TRBV19 to TRBJ1-2, with D possibly matching TRBD1 (6 bases). CDR1 and CDR2 (germline): LNHDA, SQIVND (reference sequence). CDR3 length: 15 residues. V was cut by 6 bases and J by 4 bases, with 18 bases left in between.

The chain carries TRBV3-1 and TRBJ2-1; D possibly corresponds to TRBD2 (5 bases). The CDR3 loop spans 15 amino acids. V lost 1 base and J 8 bases, leaving 15 bases between the germline ends. CDR1 is LGHDT, CDR2 YNNKEL, per germline (reference sequence). In nucleotides, the CDR3 is TGTGCCAGCAGCCAAGTGAGGGCAGGTAGCGATGAGCAGTTCTTC. This translates into CASSQVRAGSDEQFF.